This T cell receptor beta chain was observed in a study of blood T cell repertoires in COVID-19. Study context: Acute and convalescent COVID-19 specimens originated in the United States, Italy and Spain. T cells, B-cell-depleted T cells, or PBMCs provided the cDNA or gDNA that served as material.

Authors' data handling: Researchers report that nucleated cell counts were estimated from reference gene primer amplification. Using immunoSEQ multiplex PCR, the repertoire was profiled, and TCRdb retains in-frame clones only, with some absent. D and trimming come from the DNA, and the V and J calls and clone size come from that table. The sample consists of under 75,000 clones, 88% of them appearing once. The trim removed 3 bases at V and 0 bases at J, leaving 8 bases unmatched. This CDR3 comprises 16 residues. Germline V gives CDR1 SGDLS, CDR2 YYNGEE. The chain is built from TRBV9 and TRBJ2-5, with 7 bases aligning to TRBD2. The sequence derives from a man aged 45-65 years with active COVID-19. Input material: peripheral blood. As DNA, the CDR3 is TGTGCCAGCAGCGGACGGGGAGGGGTCAACCAAGAGACCCAGTACTTC. This codes for CASSGRGGVNQETQYF.